Listed below are T cell receptor beta chains from one sample, sequenced in a study of CD8+CD57+ T cells in acquired aplastic anemia. TCRdb reanalysed the reads using MiXCR and keeps one entry per CDR3 protein. The sample has roughly 250,000 distinct CDR3 sequences; 82% are singletons. Sequencing was performed on sorted CD4+, CD8+, or CD8+CD57+ T cells (not recorded which) from PBMCs. The receptors stem from a human donor with aplastic anemia. Both conserved end residues are part of each CDR3. A D gene is named only where the DNA matches it firmly. Some rows mark clone size as missing; the rest say once, few, many or name a class of expanded clone.

d_gene: NA
abundance: once
j_gene: TRBJ2-3
v_gene: TRBV15
CDR3aa: CATSREFSTDTQYF
CDR3nt: TGTGCCACCAGCAGAGAATTTAGCACAGATACGCAGTATTTT

d_gene: NA
abundance: NA
j_gene: TRBJ1-1
v_gene: TRBV25-1
CDR3aa: CASSEYRQAYTEAFF
CDR3nt: TGTGCCAGCAGTGAATATAGACAGGCATACACTGAAGCTTTCTTT

d_gene: NA
abundance: once
j_gene: TRBJ2-7
v_gene: TRBV7-8
CDR3aa: CASSSAEGSSNEQYF
CDR3nt: TGTGCCAGCAGCTCGGCAGAGGGAAGCTCCAACGAGCAGTACTTC

d_gene: NA
abundance: once
j_gene: TRBJ2-5
v_gene: TRBV7-3
CDR3aa: CASSSVAKTGDF
CDR3nt: TGTGCCAGCAGCTCTGTCGCGAAGACCGGAGACTTC

d_gene: NA
abundance: NA
j_gene: TRBJ1-1
v_gene: TRBV5-4
CDR3aa: CASSFTGDHNTEAFF
CDR3nt: TGTGCCAGCAGCTTTACTGGCGACCACAACACTGAAGCTTTCTTT

d_gene: NA
abundance: NA
j_gene: TRBJ2-5
v_gene: TRBV24-1
CDR3aa: CATSSGESAMTQYF
CDR3nt: TGTGCCACCAGTTCAGGGGAGTCGGCCATGACCCAGTACTTC

d_gene: NA
abundance: NA
j_gene: TRBJ1-6
v_gene: TRBV19
CDR3aa: CASRSTTRAGSPLLF
CDR3nt: TGTGCCAGTAGATCCACGACAAGAGCGGGTTCACCGCTGCTCTTC

d_gene: NA
abundance: NA
j_gene: TRBJ2-3
v_gene: TRBV7-2
CDR3aa: CASSQAGQNEQFFF
CDR3nt: TGCGCCAGCAGCCAAGCAGGACAGAATGAGCAGTTCTTCTTT

d_gene: NA
abundance: many
j_gene: TRBJ1-2
v_gene: TRBV24-1
CDR3aa: CATSVPFRVAIFLCANYGYTF
CDR3nt: TGTGCCACCAGTGTCCCTTTTAGAGTGGCTATATTCTTATGTGCTAACTATGGCTACACCTTC

d_gene: NA
abundance: few
j_gene: TRBJ2-7
v_gene: TRBV29-1
CDR3aa: CSATPGVSLPYEQYF
CDR3nt: TGCAGCGCTACCCCGGGGGTTTCCCTCCCCTACGAGCAGTACTTC

d_gene: NA
abundance: NA
j_gene: TRBJ2-7
v_gene: TRBV7-8
CDR3aa: CASSFVRGNDTQYF
CDR3nt: TGTGCCAGCAGTTTCGTGCGGGGTAACGACACGCAGTACTTC

d_gene: NA
abundance: once
j_gene: TRBJ1-2
v_gene: TRBV11-2
CDR3aa: CASSLHHLGIYGYTF
CDR3nt: TGTGCCAGCAGCCTACATCATTTGGGTATTTATGGCTACACCTTC

d_gene: NA
abundance: NA
j_gene: TRBJ2-7
v_gene: TRBV7-3
CDR3aa: CASSALAPTHYYQYF
CDR3nt: TGTGCCAGCAGTGCACTAGCACCCACACACTACTACCAGTACTTC